The rows below give T cell receptor beta chains drawn from one sample of a study of radiation and T cells in renal cell carcinoma. This table comes from immunoSEQ multiplex PCR, and its TCRdb copy is limited to in-frame clones, with some not included. The repertoire holds about 58,000 clones, with around 80% as singletons. Source: blood, taken from a patient whose treatment included radiotherapy and nephrectomy. Receptors originate from a man in his sixties with renal cell carcinoma. Both conserved end residues are part of each CDR3. The D gene is left open where the match is weak. Clone size is given for some rows only: seen once, a few or many times, or a class if the clone is expanded.

J gene: TRBJ1-2
D gene: TRBD1
clone size: NA
V gene: TRBV6-6
CDR3 DNA: TGTGCCAGCAGTTACTCCCGGACAGGGGAAGACTATGGCTACACCTTC
CDR3 protein: CASSYSRTGEDYGYTF

J gene: TRBJ1-5
D gene: NA
clone size: NA
V gene: TRBV19
CDR3 DNA: TGTGCCAGTAGTATAGGGGGAGGGGGAAAAGATCAGCCCCAGCATTTT
CDR3 protein: CASSIGGGGKDQPQHF

J gene: TRBJ2-2
D gene: NA
clone size: NA
V gene: TRBV19
CDR3 DNA: TGTGCCAGTAGTAGGGGGGACGGAAACACCGGGGAGCTGTTTTTT
CDR3 protein: CASSRGDGNTGELFF

J gene: TRBJ1-4
D gene: NA
clone size: NA
V gene: TRBV27
CDR3 DNA: TGTGCCAGCAGTTTAAAGGTCGCAACTAATGAAAAACTGTTTTTT
CDR3 protein: CASSLKVATNEKLFF

J gene: TRBJ2-1
D gene: TRBD2
clone size: NA
V gene: TRBV7-3
CDR3 DNA: TGTGCCAGCAGCTTAGGACTAGCGGGAGACGGAGAGCAGTTCTTC
CDR3 protein: CASSLGLAGDGEQFF

J gene: TRBJ2-2
D gene: NA
clone size: NA
V gene: TRBV2
CDR3 DNA: TGTGCCAGCATGAGGACAACGAACACCGGGGAGCTGTTTTTT
CDR3 protein: CASMRTTNTGELFF

J gene: TRBJ2-1
D gene: TRBD2
clone size: NA
V gene: TRBV19
CDR3 DNA: TGTGCCAGCGGGGGTCGGACTAGCGGGGCCGATGAGCAGTTCTTC
CDR3 protein: CASGGRTSGADEQFF

J gene: TRBJ1-3
D gene: NA
clone size: NA
V gene: TRBV19
CDR3 DNA: TGTGCCATAAGGACAGAGGGAGACACCATATATTTT
CDR3 protein: CAIRTEGDTIYF

J gene: TRBJ2-1
D gene: NA
clone size: NA
V gene: TRBV5-6
CDR3 DNA: TGTGCCAGCAGCTTGGGACCCGATGAGCAGTTCTTC
CDR3 protein: CASSLGPDEQFF

J gene: TRBJ2-5
D gene: NA
clone size: NA
V gene: TRBV5-8
CDR3 DNA: TGTGCCAGCAGCTCAGACATGAGTGAGACCCAGTACTTC
CDR3 protein: CASSSDMSETQYF

J gene: TRBJ1-2
D gene: TRBD1
clone size: NA
V gene: TRBV19
CDR3 DNA: TGTGCCAGTAGCTACATACAGGGGAAGTATGGCTACACCTTC
CDR3 protein: CASSYIQGKYGYTF

J gene: TRBJ1-4
D gene: NA
clone size: NA
V gene: TRBV4-3
CDR3 DNA: TGCGCCAGCAGCCCTTCGGTGTGGGCCGGTAATGAAAAACTGTTTTTT
CDR3 protein: CASSPSVWAGNEKLFF

J gene: TRBJ1-1
D gene: TRBD1
clone size: NA
V gene: TRBV11-3
CDR3 DNA: TGTGCCAGCCGGGACAGGGGGGCGAACACTGAAGCTTTCTTT
CDR3 protein: CASRDRGANTEAFF

J gene: TRBJ2-1
D gene: NA
clone size: few
V gene: TRBV7-2
CDR3 DNA: TGTGCCAGCAGCTTAAGTCTTCCGGCTGAGCAGTTCTTC
CDR3 protein: CASSLSLPAEQFF

J gene: TRBJ2-3
D gene: TRBD1
clone size: NA
V gene: TRBV4-3
CDR3 DNA: TGCGCCAGCAGCCAAGATTCATCCCCGGGACAGGGTGTGGATACGCAGTATTTT
CDR3 protein: CASSQDSSPGQGVDTQYF

J gene: TRBJ1-4
D gene: NA
clone size: NA
V gene: TRBV7-9
CDR3 DNA: TGTGCCAGCAGCCAAGACACCCGCCCCGAGAAACTGTTTTTT
CDR3 protein: CASSQDTRPEKLFF

J gene: TRBJ1-2
D gene: NA
clone size: NA
V gene: TRBV27
CDR3 DNA: TGTGCCAGCAGTTTATCGGCCGGGGGCCTTATCGGGGGCTACACCTTC
CDR3 protein: CASSLSAGGLIGGYTF

J gene: TRBJ1-5
D gene: NA
clone size: NA
V gene: TRBV5-6
CDR3 DNA: TGTGCCAGCAGCTTGGCGGGCGGGGGCAGACAGCCCCAGCATTTT
CDR3 protein: CASSLAGGGRQPQHF

J gene: TRBJ2-2
D gene: NA
clone size: NA
V gene: TRBV21-1
CDR3 DNA: TGTGCCAGCAGCAAAGTGATCAGGGGGCTGTACACCGGGGAGCTGTTTTTT
CDR3 protein: CASSKVIRGLYTGELFF

J gene: TRBJ1-2
D gene: NA
clone size: few
V gene: TRBV4-1
CDR3 DNA: TGCGCCAGCAGCCAAGACCACAGGACTTCCTATGGCTACACCTTC
CDR3 protein: CASSQDHRTSYGYTF

J gene: TRBJ2-3
D gene: NA
clone size: NA
V gene: TRBV9
CDR3 DNA: TGTGCCAGCAGCGGAGGGGGTAGCACAGATACGCAGTATTTT
CDR3 protein: CASSGGGSTDTQYF

J gene: TRBJ1-4
D gene: NA
clone size: NA
V gene: TRBV2
CDR3 DNA: TGTGCCAGCAGTGAAATTTCGGGGTATAATGAAAAACTGTTTTTT
CDR3 protein: CASSEISGYNEKLFF

J gene: TRBJ2-3
D gene: TRBD1
clone size: NA
V gene: TRBV10-1
CDR3 DNA: TGCGCCAGCAGTGCAGGGGGACGCACAGATACGCAGTATTTT
CDR3 protein: CASSAGGRTDTQYF

J gene: TRBJ2-1
D gene: TRBD2
clone size: NA
V gene: TRBV5-1
CDR3 DNA: TGCGCCAGCAGCTTGGGACTAGCGGGGGGGTACAATGAGCAGTTCTTC
CDR3 protein: CASSLGLAGGYNEQFF

J gene: TRBJ2-1
D gene: TRBD2
clone size: NA
V gene: TRBV5-1
CDR3 DNA: TGCGCCAGCAGCCCCTTGACTAGCGGGGACTACAATGAGCAGTTCTTC
CDR3 protein: CASSPLTSGDYNEQFF

J gene: TRBJ1-2
D gene: NA
clone size: NA
V gene: TRBV11-2
CDR3 DNA: TGTGCCAGCAGCTTAGTTCTTTACGGGGGGGCTAACTATGGCTACACCTTC
CDR3 protein: CASSLVLYGGANYGYTF

J gene: TRBJ1-5
D gene: TRBD1
clone size: NA
V gene: TRBV19
CDR3 DNA: TGTGCCAGTGCTCTAACAGGGGATCAGCCCCGGCATTTT
CDR3 protein: CASALTGDQPRHF

J gene: TRBJ2-5
D gene: NA
clone size: NA
V gene: TRBV10-3
CDR3 DNA: TGTGCCATCACCCCCGGGACTGAAGAGACCCAGTACTTC
CDR3 protein: CAITPGTEETQYF

J gene: TRBJ2-2
D gene: NA
clone size: NA
V gene: TRBV7-7
CDR3 DNA: TGTGCCAGCAGCTTGGGCCAGTACGGGGAGCTGTTTTTT
CDR3 protein: CASSLGQYGELFF

J gene: TRBJ2-6
D gene: NA
clone size: NA
V gene: TRBV27
CDR3 DNA: TGTGCCAGCAGTTTTGAGTTGTCAGGGGCCAACGTCCTGACTTTC
CDR3 protein: CASSFELSGANVLTF

J gene: TRBJ1-1
D gene: NA
clone size: NA
V gene: TRBV4-1
CDR3 DNA: TGCGCCAGCTCGGACACGAACACTGAAGCTTTCTTT
CDR3 protein: CASSDTNTEAFF

J gene: TRBJ1-5
D gene: NA
clone size: NA
V gene: TRBV2
CDR3 DNA: TGTGCCAGCACTAAGGGGGTTAGCAATCAGCCCCAGCATTTT
CDR3 protein: CASTKGVSNQPQHF

J gene: TRBJ2-2
D gene: TRBD2
clone size: few
V gene: TRBV9
CDR3 DNA: TGTGCCAGCAGCGCCAGCGGGGGGGCCCTCACCGGGGAGCTGTTTTTT
CDR3 protein: CASSASGGALTGELFF

J gene: TRBJ1-2
D gene: TRBD1
clone size: NA
V gene: TRBV29-1
CDR3 DNA: TGCAGCGCTTCCGACAGGGCCGGTGGCTACACCTTC
CDR3 protein: CSASDRAGGYTF

J gene: TRBJ1-5
D gene: TRBD1
clone size: NA
V gene: TRBV5-5
CDR3 DNA: TGTGCCAGCAGCCCGGCCGACTCGACAGGGTTGGACCAGCCCCAGCATTTT
CDR3 protein: CASSPADSTGLDQPQHF

J gene: TRBJ2-1
D gene: TRBD1
clone size: few
V gene: TRBV9
CDR3 DNA: TGTGCCAGCAGCCTCGGGACAGGCTACAATGAGCAGTTCTTC
CDR3 protein: CASSLGTGYNEQFF

J gene: TRBJ2-3
D gene: NA
clone size: many
V gene: TRBV6-6
CDR3 DNA: TGTGCCAGCAGTTATCCCAGGGTGGGGGATACGCAGTATTTT
CDR3 protein: CASSYPRVGDTQYF

J gene: TRBJ1-6
D gene: NA
clone size: NA
V gene: TRBV6-5
CDR3 DNA: TGTGCCAGCAGTCGGGACGCTAATTCACCCCTCCACTTT
CDR3 protein: CASSRDANSPLHF

J gene: TRBJ2-5
D gene: TRBD2
clone size: once
V gene: TRBV11-2
CDR3 DNA: TGTGCCAGCAGCCCCCCGACTAGCGGGGGGCCGGGTGAGACCCAGTACTTC
CDR3 protein: CASSPPTSGGPGETQYF

J gene: TRBJ1-2
D gene: TRBD1
clone size: NA
V gene: TRBV18
CDR3 DNA: TGTGCCAGCTCACCCACCGGGACAGAAAGTTACTATGGCTACACCTTC
CDR3 protein: CASSPTGTESYYGYTF

J gene: TRBJ2-1
D gene: TRBD1
clone size: NA
V gene: TRBV27
CDR3 DNA: TGTGCCAGCAGTAAAGACAGGGGGCAAATGAATGAGCAGTTCTTC
CDR3 protein: CASSKDRGQMNEQFF

J gene: TRBJ1-5
D gene: NA
clone size: NA
V gene: TRBV6-6
CDR3 DNA: TGTGCCAGCAGGCCACCCGGACACCGCAATCAGCCCCAGCATTTT
CDR3 protein: CASRPPGHRNQPQHF

J gene: TRBJ1-5
D gene: NA
clone size: NA
V gene: TRBV27
CDR3 DNA: TGTGCCAGCAGTTTAAATTCAGGGACGAGCAATCAGCCCCAGCATTTT
CDR3 protein: CASSLNSGTSNQPQHF

J gene: TRBJ2-5
D gene: NA
clone size: NA
V gene: TRBV7-2
CDR3 DNA: TGTGCCAGCAGCTTAGCCATGGGGGAGACCCAGTACTTC
CDR3 protein: CASSLAMGETQYF

J gene: TRBJ1-2
D gene: NA
clone size: NA
V gene: TRBV30
CDR3 DNA: TGTGCCTGGAGCCCCCTGGGTGGCTACACCTTC
CDR3 protein: CAWSPLGGYTF

J gene: TRBJ2-7
D gene: NA
clone size: NA
V gene: TRBV14
CDR3 DNA: TGTGCCAGCAGCCGCCTCTCCAGCTCCTACGAGCAGTACTTC
CDR3 protein: CASSRLSSSYEQYF

J gene: TRBJ2-3
D gene: NA
clone size: many
V gene: TRBV25-1
CDR3 DNA: TGTGCCAGCAGTGATATGACAGATACGCAGTATTTT
CDR3 protein: CASSDMTDTQYF

J gene: TRBJ2-7
D gene: NA
clone size: NA
V gene: TRBV30
CDR3 DNA: TGTGCCTGGAGCTTCGGGGGTACCAACAGCGAGCAGTACTTC
CDR3 protein: CAWSFGGTNSEQYF

J gene: TRBJ1-1
D gene: NA
clone size: NA
V gene: TRBV30
CDR3 DNA: TGTGCCTGGAGTGCTATGAACACTGAAGCTTTCTTT
CDR3 protein: CAWSAMNTEAFF

J gene: TRBJ1-1
D gene: NA
clone size: NA
V gene: TRBV19
CDR3 DNA: TGTGCCAGTAGTTTCGCGGTACGGGGAACTGAAGCTTTCTTT
CDR3 protein: CASSFAVRGTEAFF

J gene: TRBJ2-1
D gene: NA
clone size: NA
V gene: TRBV7-9
CDR3 DNA: TGTGCCAGCAGCTTAGCGCGAAATGAGCAGTTCTTC
CDR3 protein: CASSLARNEQFF

J gene: TRBJ1-1
D gene: NA
clone size: few
V gene: TRBV30
CDR3 DNA: TGTGCCTGGGCCGGGTTGAACACTGAAGCTTTCTTT
CDR3 protein: CAWAGLNTEAFF

J gene: TRBJ1-3
D gene: NA
clone size: NA
V gene: TRBV29-1
CDR3 DNA: TGCAGCGTTGGGGGGGCTGGAAACACCATATATTTT
CDR3 protein: CSVGGAGNTIYF

J gene: TRBJ1-5
D gene: TRBD1
clone size: NA
V gene: TRBV6-1
CDR3 DNA: TGTGCCAGCCTTTTGGACAGGGCGGCTCAGCCCCAGCATTTT
CDR3 protein: CASLLDRAAQPQHF

J gene: TRBJ1-1
D gene: TRBD1
clone size: NA
V gene: TRBV6-1
CDR3 DNA: TGTGCCAGCAGTGAGGACAGGGTTCGCACTGAAGCTTTCTTT
CDR3 protein: CASSEDRVRTEAFF

J gene: TRBJ2-3
D gene: TRBD1
clone size: NA
V gene: TRBV19
CDR3 DNA: TGTGCCAGTAGGATGGACAGGGGGACAGATACGCAGTATTTT
CDR3 protein: CASRMDRGTDTQYF

J gene: TRBJ1-1
D gene: NA
clone size: NA
V gene: TRBV11-3
CDR3 DNA: TGTGCCAGCAGCTTAGGACTGGTGAACACTGAAGCTTTCTTT
CDR3 protein: CASSLGLVNTEAFF

J gene: TRBJ2-3
D gene: NA
clone size: NA
V gene: TRBV12-5
CDR3 DNA: TGTGCTAGTGGTTTGGGGCTAGCTCTTACAGATACGCAGTATTTT
CDR3 protein: CASGLGLALTDTQYF

J gene: TRBJ1-3
D gene: NA
clone size: NA
V gene: TRBV13
CDR3 DNA: TGTGCCAGCAGCGGCCCCGGGGCGAGCGGAAACACCATATATTTT
CDR3 protein: CASSGPGASGNTIYF